This T cell receptor beta chain was retrieved from a study of OX40 agonist ivuxolimab in advanced cancers. Study-wide context: The mean age was approximately 60 years, ranging from about 20 to 79, with approximately 83% of participants male.

Trimming cost V 2 bases and J 0 bases, with 11 bases left between them. CDR1 SGHTA and CDR2 FQGNSA come from the germline V gene. The CDR3 loop spans 15 amino acids. Produced via immunoSEQ multiplex PCR; TCRdb's table is partial and in-frame only. The table lists 75,000 to 90,000 clones, about 83% of them singletons, with under 2% in the top ten. Here the sequenced sample was CD4+ or CD8+ T cells sorted from blood, taken in a trial of the OX40 agonist ivuxolimab. This sequence joins TRBV7-2 and TRBJ2-7; D is perhaps TRBD1 (6 bases). This receptor was obtained from an adult with an advanced solid tumor such as melanoma, head and neck, liver or kidney cancer. CDR3 in DNA: TGTGCCAGCAGCTTAAGGACAGAGAGCTCCTACGAGCAGTACTTC. Amino acid sequence: CASSLRTESSYEQYF.